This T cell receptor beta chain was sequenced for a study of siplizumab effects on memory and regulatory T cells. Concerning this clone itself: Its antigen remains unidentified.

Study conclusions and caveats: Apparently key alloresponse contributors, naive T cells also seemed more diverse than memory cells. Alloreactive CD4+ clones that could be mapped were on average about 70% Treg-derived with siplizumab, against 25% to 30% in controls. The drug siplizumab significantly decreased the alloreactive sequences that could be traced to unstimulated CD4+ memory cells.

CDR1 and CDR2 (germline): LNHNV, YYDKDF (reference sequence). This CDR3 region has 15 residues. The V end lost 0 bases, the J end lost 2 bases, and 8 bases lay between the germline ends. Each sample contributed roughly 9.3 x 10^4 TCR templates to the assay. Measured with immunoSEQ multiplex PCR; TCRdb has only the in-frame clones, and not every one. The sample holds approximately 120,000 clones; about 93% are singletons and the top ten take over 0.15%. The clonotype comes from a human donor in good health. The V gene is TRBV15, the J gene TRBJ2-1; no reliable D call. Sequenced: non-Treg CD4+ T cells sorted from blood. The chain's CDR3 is CATSRDPGAYNEQFF. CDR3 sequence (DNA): TGTGCCACCAGCAGAGATCCAGGCGCCTACAATGAGCAGTTCTTC.